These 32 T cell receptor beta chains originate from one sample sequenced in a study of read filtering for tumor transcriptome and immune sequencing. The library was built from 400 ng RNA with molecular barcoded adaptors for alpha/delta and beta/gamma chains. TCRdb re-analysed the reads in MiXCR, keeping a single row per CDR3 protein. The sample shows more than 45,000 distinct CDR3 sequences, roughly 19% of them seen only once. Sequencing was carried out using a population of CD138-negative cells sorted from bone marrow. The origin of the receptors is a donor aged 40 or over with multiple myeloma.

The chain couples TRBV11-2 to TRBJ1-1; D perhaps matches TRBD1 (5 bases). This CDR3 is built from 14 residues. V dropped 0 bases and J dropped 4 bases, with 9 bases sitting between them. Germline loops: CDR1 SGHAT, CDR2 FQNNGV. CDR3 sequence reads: CASSLDVGGTEAFF. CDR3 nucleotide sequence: TGTGCCAGCAGCTTAGATGTTGGGGGCACTGAAGCTTTCTTT.

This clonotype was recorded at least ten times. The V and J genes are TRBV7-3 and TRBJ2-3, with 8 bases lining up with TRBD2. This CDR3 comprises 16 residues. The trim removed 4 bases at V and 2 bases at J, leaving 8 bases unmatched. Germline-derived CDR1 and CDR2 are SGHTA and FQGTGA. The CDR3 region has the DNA TGTGCCAGCAGCTCAGCCGGGACTAGGAACACAGATACGCAGTATTTT. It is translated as CASSSAGTRNTDTQYF.

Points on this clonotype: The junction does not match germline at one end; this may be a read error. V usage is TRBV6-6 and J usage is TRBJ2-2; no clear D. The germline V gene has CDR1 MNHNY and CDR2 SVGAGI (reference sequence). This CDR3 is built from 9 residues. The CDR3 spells CLWVEELFF. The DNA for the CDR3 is TGCCTTTGGGTGGAGGAGCTGTTTTTT.

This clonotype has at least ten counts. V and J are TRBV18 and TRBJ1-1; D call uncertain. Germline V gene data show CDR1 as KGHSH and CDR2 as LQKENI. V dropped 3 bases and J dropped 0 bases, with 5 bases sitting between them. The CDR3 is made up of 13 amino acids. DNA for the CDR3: TGTGCCAGCTCACCCGATTTGAACACTGAAGCTTTCTTT. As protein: CASSPDLNTEAFF.

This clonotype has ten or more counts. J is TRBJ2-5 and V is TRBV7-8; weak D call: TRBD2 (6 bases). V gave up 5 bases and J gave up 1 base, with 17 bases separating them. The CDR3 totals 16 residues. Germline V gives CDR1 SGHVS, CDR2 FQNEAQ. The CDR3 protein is CASSTTGTSVQETQYF. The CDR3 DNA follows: TGTGCCAGCAGCACAACCGGGACTTCGGTCCAAGAGACCCAGTACTTC.

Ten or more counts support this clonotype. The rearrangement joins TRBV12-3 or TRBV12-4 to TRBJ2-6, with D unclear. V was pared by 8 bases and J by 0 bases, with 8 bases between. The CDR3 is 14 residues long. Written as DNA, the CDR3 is TGTGCCAGCGTTGCGGCCTCTGGGGCCAACGTCCTGACTTTC. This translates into CASVAASGANVLTF.

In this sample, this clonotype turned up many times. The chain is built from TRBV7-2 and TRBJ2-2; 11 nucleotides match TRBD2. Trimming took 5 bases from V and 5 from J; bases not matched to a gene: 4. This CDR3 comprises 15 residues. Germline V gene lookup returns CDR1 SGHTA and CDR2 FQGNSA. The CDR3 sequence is CASSPLAGDTGELFF. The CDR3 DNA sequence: TGTGCCAGCAGCCCACTAGCGGGAGATACCGGGGAGCTGTTTTTT.

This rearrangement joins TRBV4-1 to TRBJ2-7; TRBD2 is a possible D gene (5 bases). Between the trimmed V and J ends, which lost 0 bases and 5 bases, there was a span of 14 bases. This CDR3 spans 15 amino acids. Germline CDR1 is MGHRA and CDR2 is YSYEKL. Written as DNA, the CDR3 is TGCGCCAGCAGCCAAGATCGGGGAATATCTGACGAGCAGTACTTC. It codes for CASSQDRGISDEQYF.

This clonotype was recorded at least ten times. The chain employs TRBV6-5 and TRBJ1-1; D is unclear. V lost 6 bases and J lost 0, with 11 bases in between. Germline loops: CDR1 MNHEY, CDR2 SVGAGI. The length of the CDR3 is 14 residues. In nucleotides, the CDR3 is TGTGCCAGCAGGCCAGGTACTTTGAACACTGAAGCTTTCTTT. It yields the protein CASRPGTLNTEAFF.

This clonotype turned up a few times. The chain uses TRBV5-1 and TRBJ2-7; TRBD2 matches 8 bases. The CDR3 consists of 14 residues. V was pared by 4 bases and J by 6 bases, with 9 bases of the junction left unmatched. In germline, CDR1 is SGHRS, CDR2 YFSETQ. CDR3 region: CASSTPGLVLEQYF. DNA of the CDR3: TGCGCCAGCAGCACACCGGGACTAGTACTCGAGCAGTACTTC.

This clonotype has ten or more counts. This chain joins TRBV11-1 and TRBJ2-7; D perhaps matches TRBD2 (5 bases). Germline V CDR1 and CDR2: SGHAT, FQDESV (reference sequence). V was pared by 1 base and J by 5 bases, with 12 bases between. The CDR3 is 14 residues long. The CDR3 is CASSLELGVDEQYF. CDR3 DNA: TGTGCCAGCAGCTTAGAACTAGGAGTGGACGAGCAGTACTTC. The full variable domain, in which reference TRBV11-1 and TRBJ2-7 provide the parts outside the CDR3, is EAEVAQSPRYKITEKSQAVAFWCDPISGHATLYWYRQILGQGPELLVQFQDESVVDDSQLPKDRFSAERLKGVDSTLKIQPAELGDSAMYLCASSLELGVDEQYFGPGTRLTVT.

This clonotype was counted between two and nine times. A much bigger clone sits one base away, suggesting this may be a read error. The CDR3 spells CASSRHGNQETQYF. In nucleotides, the CDR3 is TGCGCCAGCAGCCGCCACGGAAACCAAGAGACCCAGTACTTC. This sequence joins TRBV4-1 and TRBJ2-5; D unclear. In germline, CDR1 is MGHRA, CDR2 YSYEKL. Trimming left V 4 bases short and J 0 bases short, with 9 bases between. This CDR3 has 14 residues.

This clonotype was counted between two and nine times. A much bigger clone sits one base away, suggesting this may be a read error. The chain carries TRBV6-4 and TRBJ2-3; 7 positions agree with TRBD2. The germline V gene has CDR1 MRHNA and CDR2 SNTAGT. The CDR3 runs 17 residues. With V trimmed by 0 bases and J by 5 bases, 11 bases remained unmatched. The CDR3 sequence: CASSDSTASGIIDTQYF. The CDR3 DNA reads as TGTGCCAGCAGTGACTCGACGGCAAGCGGGATAATAGATACGCAGTATTTT.

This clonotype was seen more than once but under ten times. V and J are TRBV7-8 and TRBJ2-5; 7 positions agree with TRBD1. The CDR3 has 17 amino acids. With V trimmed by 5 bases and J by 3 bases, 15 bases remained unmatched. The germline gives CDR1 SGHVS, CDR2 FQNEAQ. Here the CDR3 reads CASSKRPRQGTEETQYF. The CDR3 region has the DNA TGTGCCAGCAGCAAACGCCCCCGACAGGGCACGGAAGAGACCCAGTACTTC.

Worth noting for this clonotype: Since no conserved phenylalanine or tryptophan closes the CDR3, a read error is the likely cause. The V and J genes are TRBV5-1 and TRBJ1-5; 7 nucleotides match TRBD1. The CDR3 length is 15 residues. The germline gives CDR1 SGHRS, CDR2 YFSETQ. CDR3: CASSLGDSSNQPQHS. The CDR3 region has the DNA TGTGCCAGCAGCTTGGGGGACAGTAGCAATCAGCCCCAGCATTCT.

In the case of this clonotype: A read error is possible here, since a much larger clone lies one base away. The chain's CDR3 is CASSTYSGTSPLF. CDR3 sequence (DNA): TGTGCCAGCAGCACGTATTCCGGGACTAGCCCCCTCTTC. The chain combines TRBV5-6 with TRBJ2-1; TRBD2 agrees at 9 bases. The CDR3 spans 13 residues. Per the germline V gene, CDR1 is SGHDT and CDR2 is YYEEEE.

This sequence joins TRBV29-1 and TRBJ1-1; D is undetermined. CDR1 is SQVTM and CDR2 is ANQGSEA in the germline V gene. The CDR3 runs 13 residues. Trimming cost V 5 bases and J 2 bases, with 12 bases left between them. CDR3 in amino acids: CSVREGINTEAFF. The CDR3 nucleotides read TGCAGCGTTAGAGAAGGAATCAACACTGAAGCTTTCTTT.

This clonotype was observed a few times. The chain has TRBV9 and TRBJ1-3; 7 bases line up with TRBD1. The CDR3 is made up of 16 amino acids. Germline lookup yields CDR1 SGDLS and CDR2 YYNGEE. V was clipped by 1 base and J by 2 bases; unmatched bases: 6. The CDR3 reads CASSVSRGSPGNTIYF. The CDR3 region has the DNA TGTGCCAGCAGCGTATCCAGGGGGTCACCTGGAAACACCATATATTTT.

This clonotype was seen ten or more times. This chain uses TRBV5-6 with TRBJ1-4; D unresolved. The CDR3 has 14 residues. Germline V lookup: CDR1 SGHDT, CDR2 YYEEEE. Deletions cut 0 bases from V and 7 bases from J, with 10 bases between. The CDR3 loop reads CASSLGRISEKLFF. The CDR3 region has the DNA TGTGCCAGCAGCTTGGGACGGATTAGTGAAAAACTGTTTTTT.

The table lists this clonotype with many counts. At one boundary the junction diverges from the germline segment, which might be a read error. The DNA for the CDR3 is TGTGCCAGCGGCTTACATACAGGGGACACTGAAGCTTTCTTT. This sequence encodes CASGLHTGDTEAFF. The V and J genes are TRBV7-2 and TRBJ1-1; 7 positions agree with TRBD1. The V gene's germline CDR1 is SGHTA and CDR2 FQGNSA. The CDR3 is 14 residues long.

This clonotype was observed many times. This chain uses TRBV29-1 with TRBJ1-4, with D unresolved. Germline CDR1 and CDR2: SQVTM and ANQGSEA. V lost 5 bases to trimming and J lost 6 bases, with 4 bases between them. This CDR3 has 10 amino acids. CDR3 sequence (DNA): TGCAGCGTTTTTGATGAAAAACTGTTTTTT. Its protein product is CSVFDEKLFF.

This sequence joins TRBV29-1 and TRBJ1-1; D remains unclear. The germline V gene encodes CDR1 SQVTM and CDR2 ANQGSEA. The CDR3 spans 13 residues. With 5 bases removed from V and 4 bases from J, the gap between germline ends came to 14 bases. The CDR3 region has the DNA TGCAGCGTTTTGTACTTCAGAGGCACTGAAGCTTTCTTT. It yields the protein CSVLYFRGTEAFF.

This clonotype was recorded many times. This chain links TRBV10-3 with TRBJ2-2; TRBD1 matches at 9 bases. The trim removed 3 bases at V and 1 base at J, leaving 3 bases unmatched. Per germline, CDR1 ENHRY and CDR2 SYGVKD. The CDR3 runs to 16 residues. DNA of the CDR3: TGTGCCATCAGTGACGGGGGACAGGGGAACACCGGGGAGCTGTTTTTT. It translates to CAISDGGQGNTGELFF.

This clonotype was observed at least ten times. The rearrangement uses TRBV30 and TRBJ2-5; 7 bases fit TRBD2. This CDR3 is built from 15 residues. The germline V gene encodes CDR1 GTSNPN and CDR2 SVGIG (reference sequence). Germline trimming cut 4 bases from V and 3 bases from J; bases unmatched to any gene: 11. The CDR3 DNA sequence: TGTGCCTGGACATCCGCGCGGACTAGAAAAGAGACCCAGTACTTC. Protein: CAWTSARTRKETQYF.

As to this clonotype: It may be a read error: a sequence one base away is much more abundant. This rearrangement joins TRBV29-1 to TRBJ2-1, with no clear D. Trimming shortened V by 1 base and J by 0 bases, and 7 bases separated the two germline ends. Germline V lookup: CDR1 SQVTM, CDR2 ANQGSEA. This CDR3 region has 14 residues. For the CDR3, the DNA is TGCAGCGTTGAAGCACTGTGCTCCTACAATGAGCAGTTCTTC. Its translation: CSVEALCSYNEQFF.

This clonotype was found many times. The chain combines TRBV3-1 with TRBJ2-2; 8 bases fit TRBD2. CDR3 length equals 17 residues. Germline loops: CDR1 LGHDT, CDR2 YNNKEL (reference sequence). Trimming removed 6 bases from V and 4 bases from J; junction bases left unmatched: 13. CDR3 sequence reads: CASRPRGRGASTGELFF. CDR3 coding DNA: TGTGCCAGCAGGCCTCGCGGGCGGGGGGCAAGCACCGGGGAGCTGTTTTTT.

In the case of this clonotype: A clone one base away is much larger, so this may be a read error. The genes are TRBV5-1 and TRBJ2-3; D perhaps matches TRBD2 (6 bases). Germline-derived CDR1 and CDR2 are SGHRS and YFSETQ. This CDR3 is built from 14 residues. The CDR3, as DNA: TGCACCAGCAGCTTTGGGGGGTCCACAGATACGCAGTATTTT. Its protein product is CTSSFGGSTDTQYF.

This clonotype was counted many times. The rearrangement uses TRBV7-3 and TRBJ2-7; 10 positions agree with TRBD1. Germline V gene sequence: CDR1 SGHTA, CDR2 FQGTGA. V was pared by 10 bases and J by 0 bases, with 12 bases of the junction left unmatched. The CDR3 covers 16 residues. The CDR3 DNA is TGTGCCACTAAACCCGGGACAGGGGCCTTCTCCTACGAGCAGTACTTC. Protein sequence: CATKPGTGAFSYEQYF.

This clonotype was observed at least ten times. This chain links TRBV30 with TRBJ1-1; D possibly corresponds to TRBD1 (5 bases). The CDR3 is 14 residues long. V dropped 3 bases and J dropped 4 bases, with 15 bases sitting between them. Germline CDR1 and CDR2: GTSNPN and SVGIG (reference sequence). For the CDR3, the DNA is TGTGCCTGGAGGGGAACGGGGCGGGCCACTGAAGCTTTCTTT. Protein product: CAWRGTGRATEAFF.

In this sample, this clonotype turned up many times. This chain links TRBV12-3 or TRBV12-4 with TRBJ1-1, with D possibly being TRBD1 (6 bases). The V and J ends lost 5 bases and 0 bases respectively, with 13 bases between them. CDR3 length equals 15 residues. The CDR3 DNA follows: TGTGCCAGCAGTCCCGGACAGAGCTTGAACACTGAAGCTTTCTTT. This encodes CASSPGQSLNTEAFF.

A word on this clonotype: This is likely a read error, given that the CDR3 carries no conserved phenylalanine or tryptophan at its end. The CDR3 loop is CASSLSLVSYNGQFL. CDR3 nucleotides: TGTGCCAGCAGTTTATCCCTAGTGTCCTACAATGGGCAGTTCCTC. The rearrangement uses TRBV12-3 or TRBV12-4 and TRBJ2-1, with D unresolved. This CDR3 comprises 15 residues.

The CDR3 here is CASSQGWTTRTQYF. CDR3 in DNA: TGCGCCAGCAGCCAAGGCTGGACTACTCGTACGCAGTATTTT. V usage is TRBV4-1 and J usage is TRBJ2-3; a weak D match, TRBD2 (6 bases). Germline assignment: CDR1 MGHRA and CDR2 YSYEKL. V shed 1 base and J shed 8 bases, with 13 bases lying between them. The CDR3 has 14 amino acids.